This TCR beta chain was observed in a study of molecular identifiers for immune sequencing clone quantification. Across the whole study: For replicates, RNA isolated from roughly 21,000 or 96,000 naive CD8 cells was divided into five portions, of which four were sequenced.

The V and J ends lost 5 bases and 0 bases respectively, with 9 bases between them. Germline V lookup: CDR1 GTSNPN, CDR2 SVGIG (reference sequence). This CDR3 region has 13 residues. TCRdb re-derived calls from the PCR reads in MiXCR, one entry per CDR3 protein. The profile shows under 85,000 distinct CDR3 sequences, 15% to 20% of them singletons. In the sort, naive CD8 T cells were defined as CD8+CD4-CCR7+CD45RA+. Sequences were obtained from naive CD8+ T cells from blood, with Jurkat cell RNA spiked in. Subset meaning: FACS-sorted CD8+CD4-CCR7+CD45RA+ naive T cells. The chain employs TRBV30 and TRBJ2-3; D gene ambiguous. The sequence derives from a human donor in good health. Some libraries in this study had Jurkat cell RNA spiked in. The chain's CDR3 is CAWDATSTDTQYF. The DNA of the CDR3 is TGTGCCTGGGACGCCACTAGCACAGATACGCAGTATTTT.